This entry describes one T cell receptor (beta chain). Its target is not known. These data originate in a study of T cell responses to AZD1222 COVID-19 vaccine. The repertoire was sequenced with immunoSEQ multiplex PCR; TCRdb's copy has only in-frame clones and lacks some. The table has 86,000 or so clones, under 95% seen once; the top ten hold approximately 3%. The study's findings and limits: The donors showed a predominance of white British ancestry and of females, with possible underestimation of clonal diversity. Variant regions that are unmutated are reportedly the target of nearly half of spike-specific TCRs. There were vaccine-associated CD4 TCRs across spike, dominant at 160-218 and 743-854. Only after the peak T cell response were repertoires sampled.

Trimming took 3 bases from V and 4 from J, leaving 13 bases between them. The CDR3 is 14 amino acids. CDR1 and CDR2 (germline): MNHEY, SVGAGI. The rearrangement joins TRBV6-5 to TRBJ2-7; tentative D call: TRBD2 (5 bases). The TCR sequence derives from an adult in good health. The sequencing here drew on peripheral blood, taken on day 0 of AZD1222 vaccination. This CDR3 is CASSYLGLSYEQYF. For the CDR3, the DNA is TGTGCCAGCAGTTATCTAGGACTGTCGTACGAGCAGTACTTC.